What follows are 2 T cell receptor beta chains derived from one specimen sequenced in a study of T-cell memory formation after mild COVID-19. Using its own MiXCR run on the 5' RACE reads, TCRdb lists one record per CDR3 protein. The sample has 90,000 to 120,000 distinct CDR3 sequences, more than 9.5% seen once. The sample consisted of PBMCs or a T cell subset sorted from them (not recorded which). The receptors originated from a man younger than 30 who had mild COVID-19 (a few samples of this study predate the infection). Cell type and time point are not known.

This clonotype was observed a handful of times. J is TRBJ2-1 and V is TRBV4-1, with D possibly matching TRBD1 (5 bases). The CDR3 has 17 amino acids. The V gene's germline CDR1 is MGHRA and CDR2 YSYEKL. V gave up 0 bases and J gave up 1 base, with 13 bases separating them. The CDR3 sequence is CASSQEPGRRSYNEQFF. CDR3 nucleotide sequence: TGCGCCAGCAGCCAAGAACCAGGGCGACGGTCCTACAATGAGCAGTTCTTC.

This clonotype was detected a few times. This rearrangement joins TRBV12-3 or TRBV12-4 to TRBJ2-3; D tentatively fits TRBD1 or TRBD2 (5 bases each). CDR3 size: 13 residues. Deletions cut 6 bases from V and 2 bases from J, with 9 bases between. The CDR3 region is CASSRGTTDTQYF. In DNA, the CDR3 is TGTGCCAGCAGCCGAGGGACCACAGATACGCAGTATTTT.